This T cell receptor beta chain comes out of a study of shared clonotypes between healthy human individuals. Study summary: Per donor, three plates held CD4 naive cells, three held CD4 memory, two held CD8 naive and one held CD8 memory.

General study points: Despite large depth, rarefaction showed incomplete sorted-subset sequencing.

V was pared by 5 bases and J by 4 bases, with 13 bases of the junction left unmatched. The CDR3 spans 17 residues. From germline, CDR1 is SGHAT and CDR2 FQNNGV. Sequencing used immunoSEQ multiplex PCR; TCRdb keeps in-frame clones, though not all of them. Of some 1,400,000 clones listed, more than 95% are singletons. As regards this clone: No antigen is known for it.

Sequencing was performed on naive CD4+ T cells sorted from blood. Subset: CD45RA+ positively selected. This chain uses TRBV11-2 with TRBJ2-7, with 11 bases lining up with TRBD2. This clonotype originated in a man aged 30 to 39 in good health. Written as DNA, the CDR3 is TGTGCCAGCAGCGGGCGGAAAGGACTAGCGGGTGGTTACGAGCAGTACTTC. Its translation is CASSGRKGLAGGYEQYF.